The 29 T cell receptor beta chains in this list originate from one sample, sequenced in a study of CD8 T cells in ankylosing spondylitis. TCRdb independently ran MiXCR on the 5' RACE reads; one entry per CDR3 protein. The sample contains 200,000 to 250,000 distinct CDR3 sequences, roughly 32% of which appear only once. Sequencing was performed on blood, either unsorted or a sorted T cell fraction (not recorded which). The receptors come from a male donor with ankylosing spondylitis or in good health (not recorded which).

The sample holds a few counts of this clonotype. V usage is TRBV12-3 or TRBV12-4 and J usage is TRBJ2-2; unclear D gene. The V gene lost 0 bases and the J gene lost 5 bases, with 4 bases spanning the gap. The CDR3 length is 13 residues. The CDR3 region is CASSLASTGELFF. The CDR3 bases are TGTGCCAGCAGTTTAGCGTCGACCGGGGAGCTGTTTTTT.

The chain carries TRBV28 and TRBJ2-3, with 8 bases matching TRBD1. The CDR3 runs 15 residues. V lost 6 bases to trimming and J lost 9 bases; unmatched junction nucleotides: 14. CDR1 is MDHEN, CDR2 SYDVKM, per germline. CDR3 sequence reads: CASSWGPGQERTQYF. In DNA form, the CDR3 reads TGTGCCAGCAGCTGGGGGCCGGGACAGGAGAGAACGCAGTATTTT.

The chain recombines TRBV12-3 or TRBV12-4 with TRBJ2-7; TRBD2 matches at 11 bases. CDR3 length: 19 amino acids. V gave up 3 bases and J gave up 1 base; unmatched junction bases: 14. The CDR3 reads CASSFASGGFLYQSYEQYF. CDR3 bases: TGTGCCAGCAGTTTCGCTAGCGGGGGGTTTTTATATCAGTCCTACGAGCAGTACTTC.

The chain employs TRBV7-8 and TRBJ2-5; D is possibly TRBD1 or TRBD2 (5 bases each). This CDR3 comprises 13 residues. The germline V and J ends were trimmed by 10 bases and 0 bases, with 12 bases remaining between them. Germline V lookup: CDR1 SGHVS, CDR2 FQNEAQ. The CDR3 spells CATQGEYQETQYF. The CDR3 DNA sequence: TGTGCCACCCAAGGGGAGTACCAAGAGACCCAGTACTTC.

This clonotype was seen only a few times. This chain uses TRBV9 with TRBJ2-1; D gene uncertain. Germline V CDR1 and CDR2: SGDLS, YYNGEE. CDR3 length: 15 amino acids. The germline V and J ends were trimmed by 0 bases and 2 bases, with 9 bases remaining between them. CDR3 coding DNA: TGTGCCAGCAGCGTAGTTTCCGATACCTACAATGAGCAGTTCTTC. Amino acid sequence: CASSVVSDTYNEQFF.

The chain couples TRBV6-1 to TRBJ2-7; 7 bases line up with TRBD2. This CDR3 is built from 13 residues. Germline-derived CDR1 and CDR2 are MNHNS and SASEGT. The V and J ends lost 6 bases and 7 bases, in that order; junction bases with no gene match: 9. The CDR3 DNA reads TGTGCCAGCAGCCCGTGGGGGGGTAAGGAGCAGTACTTC. It yields the protein CASSPWGGKEQYF.

The V gene is TRBV4-1, the J gene TRBJ1-1; TRBD1 matches 7 bases. The V gene's germline CDR1 is MGHRA and CDR2 YSYEKL. This CDR3 contains 15 residues. V gave up 1 base and J gave up 3 bases; unmatched junction bases: 5. The DNA for the CDR3 is TGCGCCAGCAGCCAAGCAGGGGACAGACACACTGAAGCTTTCTTT. It is translated as CASSQAGDRHTEAFF.

This clonotype was detected only a few times. The chain is built from TRBV20-1 and TRBJ2-3; TRBD1 is a possible D gene (6 bases). Germline CDR1 reads DFQATT; CDR2 reads SNEGSKA (reference sequence). This CDR3 spans 17 amino acids. The V and J ends lost 1 base and 0 bases respectively, with 17 bases between them. The CDR3 DNA is TGCAGTGCTAGAGGCTTCGGGACACCAAATAGCACAGATACGCAGTATTTT. This codes for CSARGFGTPNSTDTQYF.

This clonotype was counted only a few times. This chain uses TRBV20-1 with TRBJ2-7; D possibly corresponds to TRBD1 (5 bases). The germline V gene encodes CDR1 DFQATT and CDR2 SNEGSKA (reference sequence). The length of the CDR3 is 12 residues. V was pared by 6 bases and J by 9 bases, with 18 bases between. The CDR3 DNA follows: TGCAGTGCAACAGGAGACCCACGAGGGCAGTACTTC. Translation: CSATGDPRGQYF.

This clonotype has more than one count but fewer than ten. This chain connects TRBV15 to TRBJ2-2; D not resolved. From germline, CDR1 is LNHNV and CDR2 YYDKDF (reference sequence). The CDR3 length is 13 residues. The germline V and J ends were trimmed by 5 bases and 1 base, with 5 bases remaining between them. CDR3 nucleotides: TGTGCCACCAGCCAAGTGAACACCGGGGAGCTGTTTTTT. This encodes CATSQVNTGELFF.

The rearrangement links TRBV7-9 to TRBJ2-3; D not certain. CDR3 length equals 14 residues. CDR1 and CDR2 (germline): SEHNR, FQNEAQ (reference sequence). V was pared by 5 bases and J by 1 base, with 10 bases between. In DNA, the CDR3 is TGTGCCAGCAGCCCAGCGATCCGCACAGATACGCAGTATTTT. As protein: CASSPAIRTDTQYF. Based on the CDR3 plus reference TRBV7-9 and TRBJ2-3, the full variable domain is DTGVSQNPRHKITKRGQNVTFRCDPISEHNRLYWYRQTLGQGPEFLTYFQNEAQLEKSRLLSDRFSAERPKGSFSTLEIQRTEQGDSAMYLCASSPAIRTDTQYFGPGTRLTVL.

This chain joins TRBV12-3 or TRBV12-4 and TRBJ1-4, with D perhaps TRBD1 (5 bases). Trimming stripped 6 bases from V and 3 bases from J, with 14 bases between. The CDR3 runs 15 residues. The CDR3 nucleotides read TGTGCCAGCAGCGGGAGGGGACGGTCTAATGAAAAACTGTTTTTT. This gives the protein CASSGRGRSNEKLFF.

The chain carries TRBV7-9 and TRBJ2-1, with 9 bases identical to TRBD1. This CDR3 has 12 residues. Germline V CDR1 and CDR2: SEHNR, FQNEAQ (reference sequence). V gave up 1 base and J gave up 14 bases; unmatched junction bases: 3. In DNA, the CDR3 is TGTGCCAGCAGCTTAGACAGGGGGCTGAAGTTCTTC. As protein: CASSLDRGLKFF.

The chain combines TRBV10-2 with TRBJ2-3; 8 positions agree with TRBD2. The CDR3 totals 11 residues. The V gene end was trimmed by 10 bases and the J gene end by 4 bases; junction bases not matched to a gene: 1. Germline CDR1 and CDR2: WSHSY and SAAADI. The CDR3 DNA reads as TGCGCCACCGGGGGGGCAGATACGCAGTATTTT. This translates into CATGGADTQYF.

The chain carries TRBV20-1 and TRBJ2-3; 10 positions agree with TRBD2. CDR1 is DFQATT and CDR2 is SNEGSKA in the germline V gene (reference sequence). There are 15 residues in the CDR3. Losses at the gene ends were 7 bases for V and 3 bases for J; bases not matched to a gene: 10. The DNA of the CDR3 is TGCAGTGTTCAGACCCTAGCGGGGGTGACAGATACGCAGTATTTT. It translates to CSVQTLAGVTDTQYF.

The chain couples TRBV20-1 to TRBJ2-7; 10 positions agree with TRBD1. J gave up 2 bases and V 1 base, and 5 bases lay outside the gene matches. The germline gives CDR1 DFQATT, CDR2 SNEGSKA (reference sequence). The CDR3 covers 15 residues. CDR3 sequence (DNA): TGCAGTGCTAGAGGGCCGGGACAGGGGACCTACGAGCAGTACTTC. Its protein is CSARGPGQGTYEQYF.

This chain links TRBV3-1 with TRBJ2-1; the match to TRBD2 covers 8 bases. This CDR3 region has 17 residues. The germline V gene has CDR1 LGHDT and CDR2 YNNKEL (reference sequence). V dropped 0 bases and J dropped 8; count of bases not matched to a gene: 12. The CDR3 region is CASSQDRRGGRSYEQFF. The CDR3 nucleotides are TGTGCCAGCAGCCAAGATCGACGGGGGGGAAGGAGTTATGAGCAGTTCTTC.

The chain uses TRBV25-1 and TRBJ2-1, with no clear D. CDR3 length: 11 amino acids. V lost 4 bases and J lost 7, with 5 bases in between. CDR1 and CDR2 from the germline V gene are MGHDK and SYGVNS. The DNA of the CDR3 is TGTGCCAGCAGTGGTGGGAATGAGCAGTTCTTC. This sequence encodes CASSGGNEQFF.

The chain joins TRBV18 to TRBJ1-1, with D perhaps TRBD1 (6 bases). The CDR3 spans 15 residues. V gave up 3 bases and J gave up 6 bases, with 17 bases separating them. Germline V gene lookup returns CDR1 KGHSH and CDR2 LQKENI. The CDR3 coding sequence is TGTGCCAGCTCACCTCACCCAGAGGGGGGGTCTGAAGCTTTCTTT. This codes for CASSPHPEGGSEAFF.

The chain employs TRBV25-1 and TRBJ2-5; 7 nucleotides line up with TRBD2. After removal of 2 bases from V and 5 bases from J, the junction contained 8 bases not matched to a gene. The CDR3 totals 15 residues. Germline loops: CDR1 MGHDK, CDR2 SYGVNS. CDR3 coding DNA: TGTGCCAGCAGTGAACCTAAGCGGGGCCGGGAGACCCAGTACTTC. It specifies CASSEPKRGRETQYF.

This clonotype was picked up a small number of times. The J gene is TRBJ2-1, the V gene TRBV20-1; 8 bases agree with TRBD1. This CDR3 region has 13 residues. In germline, CDR1 is DFQATT, CDR2 SNEGSKA (reference sequence). The CDR3 loop is CSGNRGAYNEQFF. The CDR3, as DNA: TGCAGCGGAAACAGGGGGGCCTACAATGAGCAGTTCTTC.

The rearrangement links TRBV7-6 to TRBJ2-1; unclear D gene. V shed 1 base and J shed 1 base, with 8 bases lying between them. This CDR3 region has 15 residues. Germline CDR1 SGHVS, CDR2 FNYEAQ. The CDR3 nucleotides read TGTGCCAGCAGCTTAGACAGAGGTTCCTACAATGAGCAGTTCTTC. Translated, it gives CASSLDRGSYNEQFF.

The chain recombines TRBV10-3 with TRBJ2-5, with 8 bases that match TRBD1. V lost 4 bases and J lost 4; bases outside the gene matches: 8. There are 15 residues in the CDR3. The germline CDR1 and CDR2 sequences are ENHRY and SYGVKD. CDR3 protein: CAISAQTGTGETQYF. The CDR3 DNA follows: TGTGCCATCAGTGCGCAGACAGGGACAGGAGAGACCCAGTACTTC.

The chain joins TRBV7-3 to TRBJ2-3, with D perhaps TRBD1 or TRBD2 (5 bases each). Germline assignment: CDR1 SGHTA and CDR2 FQGTGA. V lost 4 bases, J lost 10 bases, and 12 bases lay in between. This CDR3 region has 12 residues. CDR3 in DNA: TGTGCCAGCAGCTCACCGGGGACGTCGCAGTATTTT. Protein: CASSSPGTSQYF.

V gene TRBV20-1 combines with J gene TRBJ1-5; a weak D match, TRBD1 (5 bases). V lost 6 bases and J lost 0, with 15 bases in between. The CDR3 sequence is 15 residues long. Germline-derived CDR1 and CDR2 are DFQATT and SNEGSKA (reference sequence). The CDR3 reads CSAVDSTYSNQPQHF. In DNA, the CDR3 is TGCAGTGCCGTCGACAGTACCTATAGCAATCAGCCCCAGCATTTT.

The chain uses TRBV7-2 and TRBJ2-7; 8 bases fit TRBD1. Trimming cost V 2 bases and J 2 bases; bases outside gene matches: 5. Per the germline V gene, CDR1 is SGHTA and CDR2 is FQGNSA. The CDR3 extends over 15 amino acids. This CDR3 is CASSLYQGATYEQYF. Here the CDR3 DNA reads TGTGCCAGCAGCTTATATCAGGGGGCCACCTACGAGCAGTACTTC.

The chain joins TRBV12-3 or TRBV12-4 to TRBJ1-2; tentative D call: TRBD1 (6 bases). The CDR3 is 18 residues long. The V and J ends lost 7 bases and 0 bases respectively, with 24 bases between them. CDR3 bases: TGTGCCAGCACCTACGGAGGGGGGTCGTTCGGGTCTAACTATGGCTACACCTTC. This sequence encodes CASTYGGGSFGSNYGYTF.

DNA of the CDR3: TGCGCCAGCAAAGGGAACGAGCAGTACTTC. Residues: CASKGNEQYF. V usage is TRBV4-1 and J usage is TRBJ2-7, with D unclear. The germline gives CDR1 MGHRA, CDR2 YSYEKL. Trimming stripped 7 bases from V and 5 bases from J, with 6 bases between. The CDR3 is 10 residues long.

The V call is TRBV20-1, the J call TRBJ2-3, with TRBD2 matching 13 bases. CDR1 is DFQATT, CDR2 SNEGSKA, per germline (reference sequence). The junction had 4 bases not matched to a gene; V was cut back by 5 bases and J by 5 bases. The CDR3 spans 14 residues. The CDR3 loop is CSAPGTSGVDTQYF. CDR3 DNA sequence: TGCAGTGCTCCCGGGACTAGCGGGGTAGATACGCAGTATTTT.